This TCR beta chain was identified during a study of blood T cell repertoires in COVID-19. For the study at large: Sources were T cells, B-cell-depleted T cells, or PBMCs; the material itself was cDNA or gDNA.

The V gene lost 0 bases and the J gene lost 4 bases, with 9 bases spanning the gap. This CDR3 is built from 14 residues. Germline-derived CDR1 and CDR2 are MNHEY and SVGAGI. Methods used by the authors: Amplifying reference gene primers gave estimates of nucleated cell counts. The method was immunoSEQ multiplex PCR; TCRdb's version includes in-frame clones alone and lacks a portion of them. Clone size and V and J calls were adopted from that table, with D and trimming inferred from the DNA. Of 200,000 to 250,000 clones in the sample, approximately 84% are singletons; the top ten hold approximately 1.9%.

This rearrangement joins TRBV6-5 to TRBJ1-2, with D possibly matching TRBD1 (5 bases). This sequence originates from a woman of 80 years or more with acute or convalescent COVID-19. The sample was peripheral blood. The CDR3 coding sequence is TGTGCCAGCAGTTACTCGGGGGAGGGCTATGGCTACACCTTC. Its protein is CASSYSGEGYGYTF.